This is a list of T cell receptor beta chains from one sample in a study of cytomegalovirus exposure and HLA in healthy donors. Using immunoSEQ multiplex PCR, the repertoire was profiled, and TCRdb retains in-frame clones only, with some absent. Counted here are 100,000 to 150,000 clones, roughly 83% occurring once; the ten biggest clones make up 1.5%. Sequenced: PBMCs. All receptors come from a middle-aged man in good health and CMV-seronegative. The CDR3 runs from the conserved cysteine through the conserved F or W. D genes are given only for firm matches. Expanded clones are given a class, and other clones once, few, many or no size at all.

clone size: few
V gene: TRBV15
J gene: TRBJ1-5
D gene: NA
CDR3 protein: CATSTDSAQHF
CDR3 DNA: TGTGCCACCAGCACCGACAGTGCCCAGCATTTT

clone size: once
V gene: TRBV11-2
J gene: TRBJ2-3
D gene: NA
CDR3 protein: CASSFRGDTQYF
CDR3 DNA: TGTGCCAGCAGTTTCAGGGGAGATACGCAGTATTTT

clone size: NA
V gene: TRBV6-5
J gene: TRBJ2-2
D gene: TRBD2
CDR3 protein: CASSFGLAGTGELFF
CDR3 DNA: TGTGCCAGCAGTTTCGGACTAGCGGGGACCGGGGAGCTGTTTTTT

clone size: NA
V gene: TRBV7-8
J gene: TRBJ2-5
D gene: NA
CDR3 protein: CASSGRTAQETQYF
CDR3 DNA: TGTGCCAGCAGCGGACGGACAGCCCAAGAGACCCAGTACTTC

clone size: NA
V gene: TRBV5-4
J gene: TRBJ2-5
D gene: TRBD1
CDR3 protein: CASSYRDRGVGETQYF
CDR3 DNA: TGTGCCAGCAGCTACCGGGACAGGGGCGTGGGGGAGACCCAGTACTTC

clone size: NA
V gene: TRBV19
J gene: TRBJ2-7
D gene: NA
CDR3 protein: CASSIAGFVEQYF
CDR3 DNA: TGTGCCAGTAGTATAGCGGGATTCGTCGAGCAGTACTTC

clone size: few
V gene: TRBV2
J gene: TRBJ1-5
D gene: NA
CDR3 protein: CASGGGQPQHF
CDR3 DNA: TGTGCCAGCGGGGGAGGACAGCCCCAGCATTTT

clone size: few
V gene: TRBV7-6
J gene: TRBJ1-5
D gene: NA
CDR3 protein: CASSLVPTDVGNQPQHF
CDR3 DNA: TGTGCCAGCAGCTTAGTTCCCACAGATGTGGGCAATCAGCCCCAGCATTTT

clone size: NA
V gene: TRBV13
J gene: TRBJ2-2
D gene: TRBD1
CDR3 protein: CASSLRTGSGELFF
CDR3 DNA: TGTGCCAGCAGCTTACGGACAGGGTCCGGGGAGCTGTTTTTT

clone size: NA
V gene: TRBV7-9
J gene: TRBJ2-1
D gene: NA
CDR3 protein: CASSLVRSDEQFF
CDR3 DNA: TGTGCCAGCAGCTTAGTTAGAAGCGATGAGCAGTTCTTC

clone size: NA
V gene: TRBV28
J gene: TRBJ2-7
D gene: NA
CDR3 protein: CASSLTHYEQYF
CDR3 DNA: TGTGCCAGCAGTTTGACTCACTACGAGCAGTACTTC

clone size: NA
V gene: TRBV25-1
J gene: TRBJ2-1
D gene: NA
CDR3 protein: CASSETDTSLPMKQFF
CDR3 DNA: TGTGCCAGCAGTGAAACCGATACTAGCCTCCCTATGAAGCAGTTCTTC

clone size: NA
V gene: TRBV7-3
J gene: TRBJ2-5
D gene: TRBD1
CDR3 protein: CASSSMGTGKQETQYF
CDR3 DNA: TGTGCCAGCAGCTCAATGGGGACAGGGAAGCAAGAGACCCAGTACTTC

clone size: once
V gene: TRBV2
J gene: TRBJ1-1
D gene: TRBD1
CDR3 protein: CASSEARGTGGNTEAFF
CDR3 DNA: TGTGCCAGCAGTGAAGCGCGGGGGACAGGGGGCAACACTGAAGCTTTCTTT

clone size: NA
V gene: TRBV5-1
J gene: TRBJ2-7
D gene: NA
CDR3 protein: CASSLGDSTYEQYF
CDR3 DNA: TGCGCCAGCAGCTTGGGGGACTCCACCTACGAGCAGTACTTC

clone size: NA
V gene: TRBV7-9
J gene: TRBJ2-3
D gene: TRBD2
CDR3 protein: CASSSTRTSGGAADTQYF
CDR3 DNA: TGTGCCAGCAGCTCGACTCGGACTAGCGGGGGGGCCGCGGATACGCAGTATTTT

clone size: NA
V gene: TRBV27
J gene: TRBJ1-6
D gene: TRBD1
CDR3 protein: CASSLSGTGNSPLHF
CDR3 DNA: TGTGCCAGCAGTTTAAGTGGGACAGGAAATTCACCCCTCCACTTT

clone size: NA
V gene: TRBV6-5
J gene: TRBJ2-2
D gene: TRBD2
CDR3 protein: CASNRLAVNTGELFF
CDR3 DNA: TGTGCCAGCAACCGACTAGCGGTAAACACCGGGGAGCTGTTTTTT

clone size: NA
V gene: TRBV2
J gene: TRBJ1-5
D gene: NA
CDR3 protein: CASRAARVGNQPQHF
CDR3 DNA: TGTGCCAGCAGAGCCGCCCGGGTTGGGAATCAGCCCCAGCATTTT

clone size: NA
V gene: TRBV5-6
J gene: TRBJ2-5
D gene: TRBD1
CDR3 protein: CASSLEDRGETQYF
CDR3 DNA: TGTGCCAGCAGCTTGGAGGACAGGGGAGAGACCCAGTACTTC

clone size: few
V gene: TRBV7-2
J gene: TRBJ2-5
D gene: TRBD1
CDR3 protein: CASSVQGARETQYF
CDR3 DNA: TGTGCCAGCAGCGTACAGGGGGCCAGGGAGACCCAGTACTTC

clone size: once
V gene: TRBV19
J gene: TRBJ2-1
D gene: NA
CDR3 protein: CAAEGGSYNEQFF
CDR3 DNA: TGTGCCGCCGAGGGCGGGTCCTACAATGAGCAGTTCTTC

clone size: few
V gene: TRBV5-1
J gene: TRBJ2-7
D gene: TRBD2
CDR3 protein: CASSYVLAGGGEQYF
CDR3 DNA: TGCGCCAGCAGCTACGTACTAGCGGGAGGTGGCGAGCAGTACTTC

clone size: NA
V gene: TRBV11-2
J gene: TRBJ1-2
D gene: NA
CDR3 protein: CASRNLGEDRAYGYTF
CDR3 DNA: TGTGCCAGCAGGAACTTAGGGGAGGATCGGGCCTATGGCTACACCTTC

clone size: NA
V gene: TRBV12-5
J gene: TRBJ1-5
D gene: NA
CDR3 protein: CASGRTQQSYQPQHF
CDR3 DNA: TGTGCTAGTGGACGAACCCAACAGAGTTATCAGCCCCAGCATTTT

clone size: NA
V gene: TRBV28
J gene: TRBJ2-3
D gene: NA
CDR3 protein: CASGTPGDTQYF
CDR3 DNA: TGTGCCAGTGGGACTCCCGGAGATACGCAGTATTTT

clone size: NA
V gene: TRBV4-3
J gene: TRBJ2-1
D gene: NA
CDR3 protein: CASSRRESDNEQFF
CDR3 DNA: TGCGCCAGCAGCCGCCGGGAGTCCGACAATGAGCAGTTCTTC

clone size: NA
V gene: TRBV7-9
J gene: TRBJ1-4
D gene: NA
CDR3 protein: CASSSGYLATGSTNEKLFF
CDR3 DNA: TGTGCCAGCAGCTCCGGATACCTCGCAACAGGGTCCACTAATGAAAAACTGTTTTTT

clone size: NA
V gene: TRBV6-5
J gene: TRBJ2-5
D gene: TRBD1
CDR3 protein: CASRRQGVKETQYF
CDR3 DNA: TGTGCCAGCAGGAGACAGGGGGTGAAAGAGACCCAGTACTTC

clone size: NA
V gene: TRBV21-1
J gene: TRBJ1-5
D gene: NA
CDR3 protein: CASSGRWGDNQPQHF
CDR3 DNA: TGTGCCAGCAGCGGTCGGTGGGGGGACAATCAGCCCCAGCATTTT

clone size: NA
V gene: TRBV9
J gene: TRBJ1-2
D gene: NA
CDR3 protein: CASSRGVNYGYTF
CDR3 DNA: TGTGCCAGCAGCCGGGGGGTTAACTATGGCTACACCTTC

clone size: NA
V gene: TRBV5-1
J gene: TRBJ2-4
D gene: TRBD2
CDR3 protein: CASSLNPGLAGGNKNIQYF
CDR3 DNA: TGCGCCAGCAGCTTGAACCCGGGACTAGCGGGAGGAAACAAAAACATTCAGTACTTC

clone size: NA
V gene: TRBV6-4
J gene: TRBJ2-2
D gene: TRBD1
CDR3 protein: CASRRDRANTGELFF
CDR3 DNA: TGTGCCAGCAGGAGGGACAGGGCGAACACCGGGGAGCTGTTTTTT

clone size: few
V gene: TRBV2
J gene: TRBJ1-5
D gene: NA
CDR3 protein: CASRVERDQPQHF
CDR3 DNA: TGTGCCAGCAGGGTGGAGCGGGATCAGCCCCAGCATTTT

clone size: NA
V gene: TRBV18
J gene: TRBJ2-3
D gene: TRBD1
CDR3 protein: CASSSGQGFSSTDTQYF
CDR3 DNA: TGTGCCAGCTCTTCGGGACAGGGCTTTTCTAGCACAGATACGCAGTATTTT

clone size: NA
V gene: TRBV28
J gene: TRBJ1-2
D gene: TRBD1
CDR3 protein: CASRTGQGEVYGYTF
CDR3 DNA: TGTGCCAGCAGAACGGGACAGGGTGAGGTCTATGGCTACACCTTC

clone size: NA
V gene: TRBV19
J gene: TRBJ1-2
D gene: TRBD1
CDR3 protein: CASSIRGQSFYGYTF
CDR3 DNA: TGTGCCAGTAGTATAAGGGGACAGTCTTTCTATGGCTACACCTTC

clone size: NA
V gene: TRBV5-5
J gene: TRBJ2-3
D gene: TRBD2
CDR3 protein: CASSLRVTSGYSTDTQYF
CDR3 DNA: TGTGCCAGCAGCTTGAGGGTGACTAGCGGGTACAGCACAGATACGCAGTATTTT

clone size: NA
V gene: TRBV11-2
J gene: TRBJ2-3
D gene: TRBD2
CDR3 protein: CASSLFPPSGPREQYF
CDR3 DNA: TGTGCCAGCAGCTTATTTCCCCCTAGCGGCCCCCGGGAGCAGTATTTT

clone size: NA
V gene: TRBV11-3
J gene: TRBJ2-3
D gene: NA
CDR3 protein: CASSLGRGSDTQYF
CDR3 DNA: TGTGCCAGCAGCTTAGGACGGGGTTCAGATACGCAGTATTTT

clone size: NA
V gene: TRBV6-4
J gene: TRBJ2-5
D gene: TRBD1
CDR3 protein: CASSPPGQSGSEAQYF
CDR3 DNA: TGTGCCAGCAGTCCTCCGGGACAGTCAGGGTCCGAGGCCCAGTACTTC

clone size: NA
V gene: TRBV11-2
J gene: TRBJ2-3
D gene: NA
CDR3 protein: CASSLDLPRGNTQYF
CDR3 DNA: TGTGCCAGCAGCTTAGACTTACCCAGGGGAAATACGCAGTATTTT

clone size: NA
V gene: TRBV4-1
J gene: TRBJ2-7
D gene: TRBD2
CDR3 protein: CASSQISGDYEQYF
CDR3 DNA: TGCGCCAGCAGCCAAATTAGCGGGGACTACGAGCAGTACTTC

clone size: once
V gene: TRBV5-4
J gene: TRBJ2-6
D gene: NA
CDR3 protein: CASSPDSRSGANVLTF
CDR3 DNA: TGTGCCAGCAGTCCGGACAGCCGCTCTGGGGCCAACGTCCTGACTTTC

clone size: NA
V gene: TRBV10-1
J gene: TRBJ1-6
D gene: NA
CDR3 protein: CASSFNGQNNSPLHF
CDR3 DNA: TGCGCCAGCAGTTTTAACGGACAGAATAATTCACCCCTCCACTTT

clone size: once
V gene: TRBV5-8
J gene: TRBJ1-6
D gene: NA
CDR3 protein: CASSAAAGTYNSPLHF
CDR3 DNA: TGTGCCAGCAGCGCGGCGGCAGGGACCTATAATTCACCCCTCCACTTT

clone size: NA
V gene: TRBV5-1
J gene: TRBJ1-1
D gene: TRBD1
CDR3 protein: CASSWTGGITEAFF
CDR3 DNA: TGCGCCAGCAGCTGGACAGGGGGCATCACTGAAGCTTTCTTT

clone size: NA
V gene: TRBV6-5
J gene: TRBJ2-5
D gene: NA
CDR3 protein: CASSDSWETQYF
CDR3 DNA: TGTGCCAGCAGCGACTCCTGGGAGACCCAGTACTTC

clone size: NA
V gene: TRBV5-1
J gene: TRBJ1-4
D gene: TRBD1
CDR3 protein: CASSPGTGFEKLFF
CDR3 DNA: TGCGCCAGCAGCCCCGGGACAGGGTTTGAAAAACTGTTTTTT

clone size: NA
V gene: TRBV19
J gene: TRBJ2-3
D gene: TRBD2
CDR3 protein: CASSIGTSGKLDTQYF
CDR3 DNA: TGTGCCAGTAGTATAGGGACTAGCGGGAAGTTAGATACGCAGTATTTT

clone size: NA
V gene: TRBV28
J gene: TRBJ2-2
D gene: TRBD2
CDR3 protein: CASSYGGGNTGELFF
CDR3 DNA: TGTGCCAGCAGTTATGGGGGGGGAAACACCGGGGAGCTGTTTTTT

clone size: NA
V gene: TRBV6-6
J gene: TRBJ2-7
D gene: NA
CDR3 protein: CASSSVPAGPSHEQYF
CDR3 DNA: TGTGCCAGCAGTTCCGTCCCCGCGGGCCCCTCCCACGAGCAGTACTTC

clone size: NA
V gene: TRBV5-1
J gene: TRBJ2-3
D gene: NA
CDR3 protein: CASSLGLASDTQYF
CDR3 DNA: TGCGCCAGCAGCTTGGGGCTAGCGTCAGATACGCAGTATTTT

clone size: NA
V gene: TRBV7-8
J gene: TRBJ1-2
D gene: NA
CDR3 protein: CASAPPGGGMGYTF
CDR3 DNA: TGTGCCAGCGCCCCGCCGGGGGGCGGTATGGGCTACACCTTC